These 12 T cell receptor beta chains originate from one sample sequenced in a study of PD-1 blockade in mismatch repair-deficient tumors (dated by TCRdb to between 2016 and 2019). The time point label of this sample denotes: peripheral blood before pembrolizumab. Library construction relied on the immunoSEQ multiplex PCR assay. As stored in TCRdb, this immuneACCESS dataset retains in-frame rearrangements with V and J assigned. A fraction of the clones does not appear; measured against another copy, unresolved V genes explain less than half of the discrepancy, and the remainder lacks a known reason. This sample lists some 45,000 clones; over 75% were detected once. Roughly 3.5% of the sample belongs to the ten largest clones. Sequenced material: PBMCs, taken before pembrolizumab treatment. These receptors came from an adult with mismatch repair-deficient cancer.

CDR3 nucleotide sequence: TGTGCCTTGAATCTCGGGACGGCCGGAGGCTACACCTTC. Translating gives CALNLGTAGGYTF. J is TRBJ1-2 and V is TRBV30; tentatively, D is TRBD1 (5 bases). The V gene's germline CDR1 is GTSNPN and CDR2 SVGIG (reference sequence). The CDR3 spans 13 residues. V dropped 7 bases and J dropped 8 bases, with 20 bases sitting between them.

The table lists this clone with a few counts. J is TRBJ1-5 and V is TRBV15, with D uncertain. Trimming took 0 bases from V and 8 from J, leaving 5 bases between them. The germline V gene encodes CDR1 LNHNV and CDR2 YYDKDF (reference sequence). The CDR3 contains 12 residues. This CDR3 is CATSRDFKPQHF. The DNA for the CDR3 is TGTGCCACCAGCAGAGACTTTAAGCCCCAGCATTTT.

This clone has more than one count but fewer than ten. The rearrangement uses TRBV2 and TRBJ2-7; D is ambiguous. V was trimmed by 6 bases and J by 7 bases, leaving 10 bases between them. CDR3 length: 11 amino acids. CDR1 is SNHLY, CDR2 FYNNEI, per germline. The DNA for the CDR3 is TGTGCCAGCAGGGGGTGGGATGAGCAGTACTTC. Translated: CASRGWDEQYF.

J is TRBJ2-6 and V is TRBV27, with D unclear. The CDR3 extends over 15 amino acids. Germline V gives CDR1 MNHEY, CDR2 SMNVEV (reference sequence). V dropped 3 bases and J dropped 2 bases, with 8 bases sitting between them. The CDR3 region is CASSFSRTGANVLTF. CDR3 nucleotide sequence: TGTGCCAGCAGTTTTTCCCGTACTGGGGCCAACGTCCTGACTTTC.

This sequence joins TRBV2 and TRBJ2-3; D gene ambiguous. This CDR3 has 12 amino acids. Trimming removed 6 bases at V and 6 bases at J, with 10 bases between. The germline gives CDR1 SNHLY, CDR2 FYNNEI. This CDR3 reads CASSEKEDTQYF. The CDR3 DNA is TGTGCCAGCAGCGAGAAGGAGGATACGCAGTATTTT.

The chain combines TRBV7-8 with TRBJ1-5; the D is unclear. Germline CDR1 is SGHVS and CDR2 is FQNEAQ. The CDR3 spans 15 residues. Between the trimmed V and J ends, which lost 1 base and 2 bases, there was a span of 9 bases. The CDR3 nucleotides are TGTGCCAGCAGCTTAGGGGCGAAGGGCAATCAGCCCCAGCATTTT. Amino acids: CASSLGAKGNQPQHF.

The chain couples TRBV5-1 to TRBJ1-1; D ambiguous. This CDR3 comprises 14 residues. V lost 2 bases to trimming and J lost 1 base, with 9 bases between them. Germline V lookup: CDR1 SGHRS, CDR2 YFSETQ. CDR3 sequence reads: CASSFEIPNTEAFF. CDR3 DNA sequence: TGCGCCAGCAGCTTTGAGATCCCGAACACTGAAGCTTTCTTT. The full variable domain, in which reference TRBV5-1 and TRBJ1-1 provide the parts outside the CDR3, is KAGVTQTPRYLIKTRGQQVTLSCSPISGHRSVSWYQQTPGQGLQFLFEYFSETQRNKGNFPGRFSGRQFSNSRSEMNVSTLELGDSALYLCASSFEIPNTEAFFGQGTRLTVV.

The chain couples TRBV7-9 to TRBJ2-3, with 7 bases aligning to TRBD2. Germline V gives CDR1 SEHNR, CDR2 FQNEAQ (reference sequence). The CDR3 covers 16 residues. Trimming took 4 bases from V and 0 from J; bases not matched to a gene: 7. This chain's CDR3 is CASSSRLADSTDTQYF. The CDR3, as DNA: TGTGCCAGCAGCTCAAGACTAGCAGACAGCACAGATACGCAGTATTTT.

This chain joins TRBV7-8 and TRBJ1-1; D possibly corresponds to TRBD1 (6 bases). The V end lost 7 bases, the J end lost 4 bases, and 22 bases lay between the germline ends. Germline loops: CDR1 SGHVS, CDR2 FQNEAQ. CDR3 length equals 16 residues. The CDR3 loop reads CASTLSSGGGGTEAFF. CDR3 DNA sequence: TGTGCCAGCACCCTTAGTAGTGGCGGAGGGGGCACTGAAGCTTTCTTT.

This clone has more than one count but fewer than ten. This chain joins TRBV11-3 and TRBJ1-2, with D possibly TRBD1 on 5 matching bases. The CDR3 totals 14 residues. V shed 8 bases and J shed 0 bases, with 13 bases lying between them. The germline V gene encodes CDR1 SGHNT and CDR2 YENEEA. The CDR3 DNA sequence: TGTGCCAGCGCCCCAAGGGGAGCTAACTATGGCTACACCTTC. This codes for CASAPRGANYGYTF.

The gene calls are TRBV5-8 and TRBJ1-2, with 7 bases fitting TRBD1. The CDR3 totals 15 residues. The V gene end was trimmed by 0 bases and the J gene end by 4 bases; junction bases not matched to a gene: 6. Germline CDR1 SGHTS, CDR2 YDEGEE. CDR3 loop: CASSLATYRGYGYTF. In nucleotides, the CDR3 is TGTGCCAGCAGCTTGGCCACGTACAGGGGCTATGGCTACACCTTC. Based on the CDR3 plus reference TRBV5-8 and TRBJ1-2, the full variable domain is EAGVTQSPTHLIKTRGQQATLRCSPISGHTSVYWYQQALGLGLQFLLWYDEGEERNRGNFPPRFSGRQFPNYSSELNVNALELEDSALYLCASSLATYRGYGYTFGSGTRLTVV.

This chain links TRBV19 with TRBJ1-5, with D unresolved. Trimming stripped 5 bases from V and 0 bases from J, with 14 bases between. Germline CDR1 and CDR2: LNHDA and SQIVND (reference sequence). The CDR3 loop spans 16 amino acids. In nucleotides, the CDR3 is TGTGCCAGTAGTGCCCCCGGCCGGGCTAGCAATCAGCCCCAGCATTTT. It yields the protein CASSAPGRASNQPQHF.